The rows below give T cell receptor beta chains drawn from one sample of a study of blood T cell repertoires in COVID-19. Data came from immunoSEQ multiplex PCR; TCRdb stores just in-frame clones and leaves some out. The sample has around 170,000 clones, roughly four fifths seen once. The specimen was peripheral blood. These receptors were taken from a middle-aged woman with acute or convalescent COVID-19. The CDR3 runs from the conserved cysteine through the conserved F or W. The D gene is left open where the match is weak. The size entry is marked missing in some rows and otherwise reads once, few, many or a size class.

J	V	length	D	size	DNA	CDR3
TRBJ1-4	TRBV11-2	13	TRBD1	-	TGTGCCAGCAGGGGACAGGGTAATGAAAAACTGTTTTTT	CASRGQGNEKLFF
TRBJ2-1	TRBV6-5	16	TRBD2	-	TGTGCCAGCAGTTCCTCAGCGGGGGGCCCGTTCGATGAGCAGTTCTTC	CASSSSAGGPFDEQFF
TRBJ2-5	TRBV11-3	13	-	-	TGTGCCAGCAGCTTAGTGAAAGGAGGGACCCAGTACTTC	CASSLVKGGTQYF
TRBJ1-4	TRBV11-2	17	-	-	TGTGCCAGCAGCTTCAGTGGCCCGACAACGCACAATGAAAAACTGTTTTTT	CASSFSGPTTHNEKLFF
TRBJ2-7	TRBV27	14	TRBD1	-	TGTGCCAGCTCGAGGACAGGCCTCTCCTACGAGCAGTACTTC	CASSRTGLSYEQYF
TRBJ2-7	TRBV11-2	15	TRBD2	-	TGTGCCAGCAGCTTATCTAGCGGGAGCTCCTACGAGCAGTACTTC	CASSLSSGSSYEQYF
TRBJ1-2	TRBV7-2	15	-	-	TGTGCCAGCAGCTTAGGACAGGTCAACGGCCTTGGCTACACCTTC	CASSLGQVNGLGYTF
TRBJ1-5	TRBV5-4	15	-	few	TGTGCCAGCAGCTTGGATCCCTATAGCAATCAGCCCCAGCATTTT	CASSLDPYSNQPQHF
TRBJ2-3	TRBV5-8	14	-	-	TGTGCCAGCAGCCCACAGGGCGGTGCAGATACGCAGTATTTT	CASSPQGGADTQYF
TRBJ1-1	TRBV28	13	-	-	TGTGCCAGCAGTTTACCGGAACCGGGGGGAGCTTTCTTT	CASSLPEPGGAFF
TRBJ1-1	TRBV28	15	-	-	TGTGCCAGCACCACCGTGGGGGGTTCGAACACTGAAGCTTTCTTT	CASTTVGGSNTEAFF
TRBJ2-2	TRBV5-4	17	TRBD2	-	TGTGCCAGCAGCCCCAGTCTAGCGGGAGGGGAAGGCGGGGAGCTGTTTTTT	CASSPSLAGGEGGELFF
TRBJ1-5	TRBV5-4	13	-	-	TGTGCCAGCAGCCGCGGGGACAATCAGCCCCAGCATTTT	CASSRGDNQPQHF
TRBJ1-1	TRBV5-1	16	-	-	TGCGCCAGCAGTTCGGGGATTGGGATTTTGAACACTGAAGCTTTCTTT	CASSSGIGILNTEAFF
TRBJ2-3	TRBV4-2	16	TRBD2	-	TGTGCCAGCAGCCAGGGACTAGCGGGAGGAGGCGATACGCAGTATTTT	CASSQGLAGGGDTQYF
TRBJ1-6	TRBV30	13	TRBD1	-	TGTGCCTGGTCGACAGGGAATAATTCACCCCTCCACTTT	CAWSTGNNSPLHF
TRBJ1-6	TRBV3-1/TRBV3-2	14	-	-	TGTGCCAGCAGCCCCGGACACTCCGATTCACCCCTCCACTTT	CASSPGHSDSPLHF
TRBJ1-1	TRBV28	15	-	once	TGTGCCAGCAGTTACGAGCAGGGTGGGAACACTGAAGCTTTCTTT	CASSYEQGGNTEAFF
TRBJ2-7	TRBV5-6	14	-	-	TGTGCCAGCAGCTTGGGGCAGAACCCCTACGAGCAGTACTTC	CASSLGQNPYEQYF
TRBJ2-4	TRBV28	15	-	-	TGTGCCAGCAGTTTAGGGCAGGGGAATAGAAACATTCAGTACTTC	CASSLGQGNRNIQYF
TRBJ2-1	TRBV10-2	15	-	few	TGCGCCAGCAGTGAGTGGAGTACGTTAAACAATGAGCAGTTCTTC	CASSEWSTLNNEQFF
TRBJ1-2	TRBV5-4	12	-	-	TGTGCCAGCAGCGGGGGGGAGGACGGCTACACCTTC	CASSGGEDGYTF
TRBJ1-1	TRBV12-3/TRBV12-4	12	-	once	TGTGCCAGCAGTTTAGGGGGGGCTGAAGCTTTCTTT	CASSLGGAEAFF
TRBJ2-1	TRBV6-6	15	TRBD2	-	TGTGCCAGCAGTTACCTAGCGGGGGGGCGAGGGGAGCAGTTCTTC	CASSYLAGGRGEQFF
TRBJ2-5	TRBV28	15	-	-	TGTGCCAGCAGTGTCGCAGGGTTGCGGGGAGAGACCCAGTACTTC	CASSVAGLRGETQYF
TRBJ2-3	TRBV3-1/TRBV3-2	13	-	-	TGTGCCAGCACCCAACGTAGCGCAGATACGCAGTATTTT	CASTQRSADTQYF
TRBJ1-6	TRBV2	15	TRBD1	once	TGTGCCAGCAGTGTCCGGGACAGCGCGAATTCACCCCTCCACTTT	CASSVRDSANSPLHF
TRBJ2-1	TRBV27	14	TRBD2	-	TGTGCCAGCTCGCTAGCGGGAGGACTCAATGAGCAGTTCTTC	CASSLAGGLNEQFF
TRBJ2-5	TRBV7-3	14	TRBD2	-	TGTGCCAGCAGCTCCCGGGGCGGGGGAGAGACCCAGTACTTC	CASSSRGGGETQYF
TRBJ1-5	TRBV27	13	TRBD1	few	TGTGCCAGCGGAGGGACAGGGGATCAGCCCCAGCATTTT	CASGGTGDQPQHF
TRBJ2-5	TRBV7-8	13	TRBD1	-	TGTGCCAGCAGCCAGGACAGGAAAGAGACCCAGTACTTC	CASSQDRKETQYF
TRBJ2-4	TRBV19	16	TRBD2	-	TGTGCCAGTATGGGGAGTCCGGGCGGGAGGAACCGCATTCAGTACTTC	CASMGSPGGRNRIQYF
TRBJ2-3	TRBV7-2	14	-	-	TGTGCCAGCAGCTTGGACTATGGCACAGATACGCAGTATTTT	CASSLDYGTDTQYF
TRBJ1-5	TRBV6-6	14	-	-	TGTGCCAGCCGCCGAGGGAATAGCAATCAGCCCCAGCATTTT	CASRRGNSNQPQHF
TRBJ1-5	TRBV11-2	16	-	-	TGTGCCAGCAGCTTAGGAGGAGTACGGAGCAATCAGCCCCAGCATTTT	CASSLGGVRSNQPQHF
TRBJ2-1	TRBV7-2	15	TRBD1	-	TGTGCCAGCAGCCCACGGGACAGGGACGTCAATGAGCAGTTCTTC	CASSPRDRDVNEQFF
TRBJ1-2	TRBV27	15	-	-	TGTGCCAGCAGTTTTTTCCCGACAGTATCTTATGGCTACACCTTC	CASSFFPTVSYGYTF
TRBJ2-5	TRBV5-1	14	-	once	TGCGCCAGCAGCTTGGAGGTCGGAGAGGGGACCCAGTACTTC	CASSLEVGEGTQYF
TRBJ2-4	TRBV2	14	-	-	TGTGCCAGCAGCCCCGGGGTAGCCAAAAACATTCAGTACTTC	CASSPGVAKNIQYF
TRBJ2-1	TRBV11-2	15	TRBD2	-	TGTGCCAGCAGCTTTTTACCTAGCGGGTACAATGAGCAGTTCTTC	CASSFLPSGYNEQFF
TRBJ1-2	TRBV5-4	14	TRBD1	-	TGTGCCAGCAGCTCCGGGACAGCTAACTATGGCTACACCTTC	CASSSGTANYGYTF
TRBJ2-5	TRBV7-9	14	-	-	TGTGCCAGCAGCCCCGGACTATCCCAAGAGACCCAGTACTTC	CASSPGLSQETQYF
TRBJ1-2	TRBV2	14	-	-	TGTGCCAGCAGCGGGTCTCTAGCTAACTATGGCTACACCTTC	CASSGSLANYGYTF
TRBJ1-4	TRBV19	14	-	once	TGTGCCAGTACCTCGGGTAACACTAATGAAAAACTGTTTTTT	CASTSGNTNEKLFF
TRBJ1-4	TRBV7-2	15	-	-	TGTGCTTCTGGGGGGGCGGCAGGCGAGAGTGAAAAACTGTTTTTT	CASGGAAGESEKLFF
TRBJ1-1	TRBV23-1	18	-	-	TGCGCCAGCAGTCATGGTAAAAGGGGAGGGAATAAAGGCACTGAAGCTTTCTTT	CASSHGKRGGNKGTEAFF
TRBJ1-6	TRBV6-6	14	-	-	TGTGCCAGCACCCTGGTCCAAGGGGGTTCACCCCTCCACTTT	CASTLVQGGSPLHF
TRBJ2-7	TRBV2	12	-	-	TGTGCCAGCAGGTGGGAGACCTACGAGCAGTACTTC	CASRWETYEQYF
TRBJ2-7	TRBV5-4	16	TRBD2	-	TGTGCCAGCAGCTTGGCCGTAGCGGGAGCAATCGACGAGCAGTACTTC	CASSLAVAGAIDEQYF
TRBJ1-6	TRBV7-2	15	TRBD1	-	TGTGCCAGCAGCTCGGACTGGACAGGTCATTCACCCCTCCACTTT	CASSSDWTGHSPLHF
TRBJ2-1	TRBV6-2/TRBV6-3	17	TRBD1	-	TGTGCCAGCAGTTACCCTTGGGACAGGGGTGTGGACAATGAGCAGTTCTTC	CASSYPWDRGVDNEQFF
TRBJ2-3	TRBV7-9	18	TRBD2	many	TGTGCCATTTCCTCCCGGCGGTCTAGCGGGGGGGCTGAAGATACGCAGTATTTT	CAISSRRSSGGAEDTQYF